One and the same sample provided the 18 T cell receptor beta chains below, sequenced in a study of neurological immune-mediated disorders. A single record per CDR3 protein comes from TCRdb applying MiXCR to the 5' RACE reads. The data contain 20,000 or so distinct CDR3 sequences, 7% to 8.5% of them singletons. The sequenced sample consisted of CD8+ T cells from blood. The receptors originated from a woman aged 30 to 39 with HTLV-1-associated myelopathy (HAM/TSP).

This clonotype was seen ten or more times. This rearrangement joins TRBV6-5 to TRBJ1-3; D possibly corresponds to TRBD1 (6 bases). CDR3 size: 15 residues. V gave up 6 bases and J gave up 2 bases, with 14 bases separating them. Germline V lookup: CDR1 MNHEY, CDR2 SVGAGI. The CDR3 spells CASRPLTGTGNTIYF. CDR3 nucleotides: TGTGCCAGCAGACCCCTAACAGGGACTGGAAACACCATATATTTT.

Ten or more counts support this clonotype. The V and J genes are TRBV25-1 and TRBJ1-5; maybe TRBD1 (5 bases). Germline CDR1 is MGHDK and CDR2 is SYGVNS. This CDR3 is built from 14 residues. V dropped 1 base and J dropped 10 bases, with 14 bases sitting between them. The CDR3 region is CASSESEVRGPQHF. DNA for the CDR3: TGTGCCAGCAGTGAATCGGAGGTCCGGGGCCCCCAGCATTTT.

This clonotype was detected ten times or more. The chain couples TRBV6-5 to TRBJ1-2; D is possibly TRBD1 (6 bases). This CDR3 is built from 14 residues. Trimming took off 4 bases at V and 4 bases at J, with 13 bases between the two ends. The germline V gene has CDR1 MNHEY and CDR2 SVGAGI. The CDR3 loop is CASSLGGLSYGYTF. In DNA, the CDR3 is TGTGCCAGCAGTTTGGGGGGGCTCAGCTATGGCTACACCTTC.

In this sample, this clonotype is medium-sized (0.01 to 0.1%). The chain is built from TRBV27 and TRBJ2-5; no reliable D call. This CDR3 comprises 14 residues. Germline values: CDR1 MNHEY, CDR2 SMNVEV (reference sequence). Between the trimmed V and J ends, which lost 1 base and 3 bases, there was a span of 9 bases. The CDR3 protein is CASSLWAAEETQYF. Here the CDR3 DNA reads TGTGCCAGCAGTTTATGGGCAGCCGAAGAGACCCAGTACTTC.

This clonotype was seen ten or more times. CDR3 bases: TGTGCCAGCAGCACCCGACAGGGTGATTACACTGAAGCTTTCTTT. This sequence encodes CASSTRQGDYTEAFF. This rearrangement joins TRBV13 to TRBJ1-1; 7 bases line up with TRBD1. The CDR3 totals 15 residues. The J segment lost 3 bases and the V segment lost 5 bases, leaving 9 bases of the junction unmatched. The germline V gene encodes CDR1 PRHDT and CDR2 FYEKMQ (reference sequence).

This clonotype was detected ten times or more. V gene TRBV7-6 combines with J gene TRBJ2-1; TRBD2 agrees at 7 bases. Germline lookup yields CDR1 SGHVS and CDR2 FNYEAQ. The CDR3 loop spans 14 amino acids. V shed 5 bases and J 7 bases; nucleotides not matched to a gene: 8. CDR3: CASSQLARGNEQFF. CDR3 sequence (DNA): TGTGCCAGCAGCCAACTAGCGAGGGGAAATGAGCAGTTCTTC.

To note about this clonotype: The junction departs from germline at one end; a sequencing error may be responsible. The chain carries TRBV5-1 and TRBJ1-1, with D perhaps TRBD1 (5 bases). Germline lookup yields CDR1 SGHRS and CDR2 YFSETQ. CDR3 length equals 13 residues. This chain's CDR3 is CASSPSGGTEDFF. CDR3 bases: TGCGCCAGCAGCCCGTCGGGGGGAACTGAAGATTTCTTT.

This clonotype was seen at least ten times. This chain uses TRBV27 with TRBJ1-5; TRBD1 agrees at 9 bases. The junction had 6 bases not matched to a gene; V was cut back by 6 bases and J by 6 bases. The CDR3 consists of 14 residues. In germline, CDR1 is MNHEY, CDR2 SMNVEV (reference sequence). DNA of the CDR3: TGTGCCAGCAGCCGAACAGGGGGCCTTCAGCCCCAGCATTTT. This sequence encodes CASSRTGGLQPQHF.

The sample holds many counts of this clonotype. V gene TRBV25-1 combines with J gene TRBJ1-2, with 9 bases lining up with TRBD1. The CDR3 runs 14 residues. CDR1 and CDR2 (germline): MGHDK, SYGVNS. V trimming: 6 bases; J trimming: 4 bases; junction bases outside the gene matches: 6. CDR3 region: CASSPGQGTYGYTF. The CDR3 DNA reads as TGTGCCAGCAGCCCTGGACAGGGGACCTATGGCTACACCTTC.

This clonotype was seen many times. The chain employs TRBV20-1 and TRBJ2-1; a weak D match, TRBD2 (5 bases). Germline CDR1 DFQATT, CDR2 SNEGSKA (reference sequence). The CDR3 is 15 amino acids. V lost 3 bases and J 0 bases, leaving 12 bases between the germline ends. In nucleotides, the CDR3 is TGCAGTGCTAGTGACGGGGTGGCCTCCTACAATGAGCAGTTCTTC. Amino acid sequence: CSASDGVASYNEQFF.

This clonotype was found many times. The chain links TRBV6-5 to TRBJ1-2, with D perhaps matching TRBD1 (5 bases). Trimming left V 6 bases short and J 5 bases short, with 13 bases between. Germline loops: CDR1 MNHEY, CDR2 SVGAGI. The CDR3 is 13 residues long. This chain's CDR3 is CASSFPGGYGYTF. In DNA, the CDR3 is TGTGCCAGCAGCTTTCCTGGGGGATATGGCTACACCTTC.

The chain couples TRBV7-8 to TRBJ1-5, with D possibly TRBD1 on 5 matching bases. The CDR3 spans 15 residues. Germline V gives CDR1 SGHVS, CDR2 FQNEAQ. Trimming stripped 5 bases from V and 0 bases from J, with 11 bases between. CDR3 DNA sequence: TGTGCCAGCAGCCCGCGGGACGTTAGCAATCAGCCCCAGCATTTT. This translates into CASSPRDVSNQPQHF.

Ten or more counts support this clonotype. V gene TRBV7-6 combines with J gene TRBJ1-2; a possible D gene is TRBD1 (6 bases). The V and J ends lost 3 bases and 7 bases respectively, with 18 bases between them. The germline CDR1 and CDR2 sequences are SGHVS and FNYEAQ. The CDR3 loop spans 15 amino acids. CDR3 DNA sequence: TGTGCCAGCAGCTTGGATTTAACGGGGGCACGTGGCTACACCTTC. This translates into CASSLDLTGARGYTF.

This clonotype was counted ten times or more. V and J are TRBV24-1 and TRBJ2-3; D is undetermined. Germline V gene data show CDR1 as KGHDR and CDR2 as SFDVKD. The CDR3 contains 17 residues. V lost 0 bases and J lost 5, with 17 bases in between. CDR3 in amino acids: CATSDLVPPNSVDTQYF. The CDR3 region has the DNA TGTGCCACCAGTGATTTGGTTCCCCCTAACAGCGTAGATACGCAGTATTTT.

This clonotype was detected many times. The V and J genes are TRBV27 and TRBJ2-4, with a possible D match to TRBD2 (6 bases). The V gene lost 5 bases and the J gene lost 6 bases, with 11 bases spanning the gap. The CDR3 covers 13 residues. Germline CDR1 and CDR2: MNHEY and SMNVEV (reference sequence). The CDR3 nucleotides read TGTGCCAGCAGTGGGGGGTATGGAAACATTCAGTACTTC. Translated: CASSGGYGNIQYF.

The table lists this clonotype with many counts. The chain couples TRBV12-3 or TRBV12-4 to TRBJ2-2, with 11 bases matching TRBD2. The CDR3 sequence is 16 residues long. V lost 6 bases to trimming and J lost 2 bases; unmatched junction nucleotides: 5. The CDR3 region is CASRTTSGGNTGELFF. CDR3 coding DNA: TGTGCCAGCAGAACTACTAGCGGGGGAAACACCGGGGAGCTGTTTTTT.

The chain carries TRBV5-4 and TRBJ2-1, with D possibly called TRBD1 or TRBD2 (5 bases each). CDR1 is SGHNT, CDR2 YYREEE, per germline (reference sequence). V was shortened by 1 base and J by 4 bases, with 12 bases between the two germline ends. CDR3 length: 15 residues. The CDR3 bases are TGTGCCAGCAGCTTGCGAGGGACCTCTTACAATGAGCAGTTCTTC. Amino acids: CASSLRGTSYNEQFF.

The sample holds many counts of this clonotype. This rearrangement joins TRBV3-1 to TRBJ2-3; D is perhaps TRBD2 (5 bases). V was shortened by 1 base and J by 4 bases, with 12 bases between the two germline ends. This CDR3 contains 15 residues. Germline CDR1 reads LGHDT; CDR2 reads YNNKEL (reference sequence). As DNA, the CDR3 is TGTGCCAGCAGCCAAGTTACGGGGAAAGCAGATACGCAGTATTTT. The encoded protein is CASSQVTGKADTQYF.